The 27 T cell receptor beta chains below all came from one sample that was sequenced in a study of cytomegalovirus exposure and HLA in healthy donors (dated 2017 in TCRdb). Library preparation used the immunoSEQ multiplex PCR assay. A mixture of 60 forward primers for TCR Vbeta segments and 13 reverse primers for TCR Jbeta segments was used in the multiplex PCR. Imported from immuneACCESS, the table was reduced by TCRdb to in-frame sequences with V and J called. These copies leave out some clones; in studies compared against another copy, an unresolved V gene accounts for under half, and the cause of the remainder is not known. This sample comprises under 70,000 clones, 77% of them detected only once. The ten largest clones take up 2% to 3% of the sample. Sequenced sample: PBMCs. The receptors were sampled from a female donor in good health and CMV-seronegative.

The genes are TRBV7-2 and TRBJ2-5, with no clear D. Trimming removed 2 bases from V and 1 base from J, with 8 bases in between. This CDR3 has 14 residues. CDR1 and CDR2 (germline): SGHTA, FQGNSA. The CDR3: CASSLFQAQETQYF. The CDR3 DNA reads TGTGCCAGCAGCTTATTTCAGGCCCAAGAGACCCAGTACTTC.

The rearrangement joins TRBV28 to TRBJ1-3, with D maybe TRBD1 (6 bases). Trimming removed 5 bases at V and 0 bases at J, with 11 bases between. CDR1 and CDR2 (germline): MDHEN, SYDVKM. The CDR3 runs to 15 residues. CDR3 protein: CASSPGQFSGNTIYF. CDR3 coding DNA: TGTGCCAGCAGTCCCGGACAGTTCTCTGGAAACACCATATATTTT.

This sequence joins TRBV19 and TRBJ2-5; D is perhaps TRBD1 (5 bases). Germline V gene sequence: CDR1 LNHDA, CDR2 SQIVND (reference sequence). V lost 8 bases to trimming and J lost 1 base, with 14 bases between them. The CDR3 spans 14 residues. The CDR3 DNA sequence: TGTGCCAGTGGCCAGGGTTTGGGCCAAGAGACCCAGTACTTC. It specifies CASGQGLGQETQYF. Looking up the rest from reference TRBV19 and TRBJ2-5 gives the full variable domain: DGGITQSPKYLFRKEGQNVTLSCEQNLNHDAMYWYRQDPGQGLRLIYYSQIVNDFQKGDIAEGYSVSREKKESFPLTVTSAQKNPTAFYLCASGQGLGQETQYFGPGTRLLVL.

The chain links TRBV7-9 to TRBJ2-4, with 7 bases lining up with TRBD2. This CDR3 is 15 amino acids long. V gave up 1 base and J gave up 4 bases; unmatched junction bases: 4. Germline-derived CDR1 and CDR2 are SEHNR and FQNEAQ (reference sequence). This chain's CDR3 is CASSLEGGQKNIQYF. CDR3 bases: TGTGCCAGCAGCTTAGAGGGAGGGCAGAAAAACATTCAGTACTTC. The full variable domain, completed using reference TRBV7-9 and TRBJ2-4, is DTGVSQNPRHKITKRGQNVTFRCDPISEHNRLYWYRQTLGQGPEFLTYFQNEAQLEKSRLLSDRFSAERPKGSFSTLEIQRTEQGDSAMYLCASSLEGGQKNIQYFGAGTRLSVL.

This clone was detected only a few times. The chain couples TRBV5-6 to TRBJ2-1; D perhaps matches TRBD2 (5 bases). The length of the CDR3 is 14 residues. V lost 0 bases and J 2 bases, leaving 6 bases between the germline ends. In germline, CDR1 is SGHDT, CDR2 YYEEEE. CDR3 loop: CASSLAGAYNEQFF. CDR3 DNA: TGTGCCAGCAGCTTGGCCGGGGCCTACAATGAGCAGTTCTTC.

The chain recombines TRBV2 with TRBJ2-3; 7 bases map to TRBD2. After removal of 5 bases from V and 0 bases from J, the junction contained 5 bases not matched to a gene. Looked up from germline, CDR1 is SNHLY and CDR2 is FYNNEI. CDR3 length equals 15 residues. The CDR3 DNA is TGTGCCAGCAGTCAGCTAGCGGCTAGCACAGATACGCAGTATTTT. Protein product: CASSQLAASTDTQYF.

The chain is built from TRBV5-8 and TRBJ2-3; D may be TRBD1 (6 bases). The CDR3 sequence is 14 residues long. V was shortened by 0 bases and J by 6 bases, with 11 bases between the two germline ends. Looked up from germline, CDR1 is SGHTS and CDR2 is YDEGEE. CDR3 sequence reads: CASSLDRVADTQYF. Here the CDR3 DNA reads TGTGCCAGCAGCTTGGACAGGGTAGCGGATACGCAGTATTTT.

This chain connects TRBV5-4 to TRBJ2-3, with no clear D. The CDR3 is 17 amino acids. Per the germline V gene, CDR1 is SGHNT and CDR2 is YYREEE (reference sequence). V lost 0 bases and J lost 0, with 14 bases in between. The CDR3: CASSLGPPRSSTDTQYF. CDR3 bases: TGTGCCAGCAGCTTGGGCCCCCCTAGATCTAGCACAGATACGCAGTATTTT.

The rearrangement links TRBV4-1 to TRBJ1-2; TRBD1 might be the D (5 bases). The V end lost 0 bases, the J end lost 4 bases, and 12 bases lay between the germline ends. Per the germline V gene, CDR1 is MGHRA and CDR2 is YSYEKL. This CDR3 region has 15 residues. CDR3: CASSQEYDSPYGYTF. The CDR3 DNA sequence: TGCGCCAGCAGCCAAGAGTACGACAGCCCCTATGGCTACACCTTC.

V usage is TRBV28 and J usage is TRBJ2-7; 7 bases match TRBD2. V shed 6 bases, J shed 2 bases, and the junction held 7 bases outside the gene matches. The CDR3 spans 14 residues. Germline CDR1 and CDR2: MDHEN and SYDVKM. CDR3 in amino acids: CASRLGGNTYEQYF. The CDR3 DNA reads TGTGCCAGCAGGCTCGGGGGGAACACCTACGAGCAGTACTTC. Filled out from reference TRBV28 and TRBJ2-7, the complete variable domain reads DVKVTQSSRYLVKRTGEKVFLECVQDMDHENMFWYRQDPGLGLRLIYFSYDVKMKEKGDIPEGYSVSREKKERFSLILESASTNQTSMYLCASRLGGNTYEQYFGPGTRLTVT.

The V gene is TRBV7-2, the J gene TRBJ2-3; D remains ambiguous. The CDR3 contains 13 residues. Germline lookup yields CDR1 SGHTA and CDR2 FQGNSA. Trimming took 1 base from V and 7 from J, leaving 9 bases between them. CDR3 loop: CASSLDGSHTQYF. CDR3 DNA sequence: TGTGCCAGCAGCTTAGATGGCTCACATACGCAGTATTTT.

The CDR3 DNA reads TGTGCCAGCAGCGGAGGTCTTCTGGGCACAGATACGCAGTATTTT. Its protein product is CASSGGLLGTDTQYF. V and J are TRBV9 and TRBJ2-3; D remains ambiguous. The CDR3 runs 15 residues. In germline, CDR1 is SGDLS, CDR2 YYNGEE. The germline V and J ends were trimmed by 3 bases and 1 base, with 12 bases remaining between them.

The rearrangement links TRBV29-1 to TRBJ2-6; D not certain. The CDR3 covers 13 residues. Trimming removed 6 bases from V and 1 base from J, with 7 bases in between. Germline V gene lookup returns CDR1 SQVTM and CDR2 ANQGSEA. CDR3 DNA sequence: TGCAGCGTAGACACTTCTGGGGCCAACGTCCTGACTTTC. Amino acid sequence: CSVDTSGANVLTF.

The chain links TRBV11-2 to TRBJ2-3, with TRBD2 matching over 7 bases. This CDR3 comprises 12 residues. Germline V lookup: CDR1 SGHAT, CDR2 FQNNGV. Unmatched junction bases numbered 1, after V lost 5 bases and J lost 5 bases. The CDR3 spells CASSPSGDTQYF. CDR3 nucleotide sequence: TGTGCCAGCAGCCCTAGCGGAGATACGCAGTATTTT. Supplemented by reference TRBV11-2 and TRBJ2-3, the full variable domain reads EAGVAQSPRYKIIEKRQSVAFWCNPISGHATLYWYQQILGQGPKLLIQFQNNGVVDDSQLPKDRFSAERLKGVDSTLKIQPAKLEDSAVYLCASSPSGDTQYFGPGTRLTVL.

V is TRBV7-3 and J is TRBJ2-1; the match to TRBD1 covers 10 bases. The J segment lost 10 bases and the V segment lost 8 bases, leaving 8 bases of the junction unmatched. CDR1 and CDR2 from the germline V gene are SGHTA and FQGTGA. The CDR3 extends over 13 amino acids. The chain's CDR3 is CASGPTGGGEQFF. The CDR3 bases are TGTGCCAGCGGACCGACAGGGGGCGGCGAGCAGTTCTTC.

This clone has only one observation. The chain employs TRBV5-3 and TRBJ1-5; perhaps TRBD1 as D (6 bases). TRBV5-3 is classed as an ORF, of uncertain function. The CDR3 runs 16 residues. V was cut by 0 bases and J by 4 bases, with 14 bases left in between. This CDR3 reads CARSLVSQGTNQPQHF. DNA of the CDR3: TGTGCCAGAAGCTTGGTTTCTCAGGGGACAAATCAGCCCCAGCATTTT.

This chain links TRBV9 with TRBJ2-2; weak D call: TRBD1 (5 bases). The CDR3 extends over 16 amino acids. Trimming removed 3 bases from V and 3 bases from J, with 15 bases in between. CDR1 SGDLS and CDR2 YYNGEE come from the germline V gene. In DNA form, the CDR3 reads TGTGCCAGCAGCGCCGTGGGGCAGACCCACACCGGGGAGCTGTTTTTT. Its translation is CASSAVGQTHTGELFF.

Concerning this clone itself: This sample also contains other DNA sequences that code for the same CDR3. The CDR3 DNA reads as TGTGCCAGCAGAAACACAGGGAATTCACCCCTCCACTTT. Encoded protein: CASRNTGNSPLHF. The rearrangement joins TRBV6-6 to TRBJ1-6; the D gene is possibly TRBD1 (6 bases). This CDR3 is built from 13 residues. Germline values: CDR1 MNHNY, CDR2 SVGAGI (reference sequence). Trimming pared 6 bases from V and 7 bases from J, leaving 10 bases between.

The chain carries TRBV19 and TRBJ1-2, with TRBD1 matching 10 bases. The length of the CDR3 is 13 residues. Germline V gene data show CDR1 as LNHDA and CDR2 as SQIVND (reference sequence). Unmatched junction bases numbered 3, after V lost 8 bases and J lost 3 bases. In nucleotides, the CDR3 is TGTGCCAGTCGGACAGGGGGGGACTATGGCTACACCTTC. Its translation: CASRTGGDYGYTF.

This clone was seen just once. The chain uses TRBV5-4 and TRBJ2-7, with TRBD1 identical over 8 bases. Germline CDR1 and CDR2: SGHNT and YYREEE (reference sequence). The J segment lost 0 bases and the V segment lost 4 bases, leaving 12 bases of the junction unmatched. This CDR3 has 17 residues. The CDR3 coding sequence is TGTGCCAGCAGCACGGACAGGGCGCATAGGAGCTCCTACGAGCAGTACTTC. Translation: CASSTDRAHRSSYEQYF.

This chain's CDR3 is CASSSYSFMNTEAFF. CDR3 sequence (DNA): TGTGCCAGCAGCTCCTACAGCTTCATGAACACTGAAGCTTTCTTT. V gene TRBV7-2 combines with J gene TRBJ1-1; D is unresolved. V lost 4 bases to trimming and J lost 0 bases, with 12 bases between them. CDR1 is SGHTA, CDR2 FQGNSA, per germline. The CDR3 covers 15 residues. Full variable domain (outside the CDR3, taken from reference TRBV7-2 and TRBJ1-1): GAGVSQSPSNKVTEKGKDVELRCDPISGHTALYWYRQSLGQGLEFLIYFQGNSAPDKSGLPSDRFSAERTGGSVSTLTIQRTQQEDSAVYLCASSSYSFMNTEAFFGQGTRLTVV.

DNA of the CDR3: TGTGCCAGCTCACAATTGGGAGGGTATCGGAACACTGAAGCTTTCTTT. Amino acids: CASSQLGGYRNTEAFF. This chain joins TRBV18 and TRBJ1-1; D remains unclear. Germline CDR1 is KGHSH and CDR2 is LQKENI. Trimming shortened V by 4 bases and J by 1 base, and 16 bases separated the two germline ends. This CDR3 has 16 residues.

The genes are TRBV27 and TRBJ2-3, with TRBD1 matching over 9 bases. There are 13 residues in the CDR3. V shed 6 bases, J shed 4 bases, and the junction held 2 bases outside the gene matches. The germline CDR1 and CDR2 sequences are MNHEY and SMNVEV (reference sequence). CDR3 in DNA: TGTGCCAGCAGCGGACAGGGGTCAGATACGCAGTATTTT. Translation gives CASSGQGSDTQYF.

This chain joins TRBV2 and TRBJ1-4; 8 nucleotides align to TRBD1. Germline-derived CDR1 and CDR2 are SNHLY and FYNNEI. This CDR3 contains 15 residues. Trimming cost V 7 bases and J 7 bases; bases outside gene matches: 11. CDR3 region: CASTPQTGVGEKLFF. CDR3 bases: TGTGCCAGCACCCCCCAGACAGGGGTGGGTGAAAAACTGTTTTTT.

The rearrangement links TRBV29-1 to TRBJ2-1; 9 bases are shared with TRBD1. V lost 3 bases, J lost 3 bases, and 18 bases stayed unmatched. The CDR3 sequence is 19 residues long. From germline, CDR1 is SQVTM and CDR2 ANQGSEA. CDR3 region: CSVEHGTGLAWMVYNEQFF. The CDR3 bases are TGCAGCGTTGAGCACGGGACAGGGTTAGCGTGGATGGTCTACAATGAGCAGTTCTTC.

The V gene is TRBV30, the J gene TRBJ1-3, with no clear D. V was trimmed by 0 bases and J by 1 base, leaving 16 bases between them. This CDR3 is 17 amino acids long. The V gene's germline CDR1 is GTSNPN and CDR2 SVGIG (reference sequence). The CDR3, as DNA: TGTGCCTGGAGTGTACTACCCCTGGGTTTATCTGGAAACACCATATATTTT. Protein: CAWSVLPLGLSGNTIYF.

This chain connects TRBV5-5 to TRBJ1-5; weak D call: TRBD1 (5 bases). Trimming left V 0 bases short and J 10 bases short, with 11 bases between. There are 13 residues in the CDR3. Germline V gives CDR1 SGHKS, CDR2 YYEKEE (reference sequence). In DNA, the CDR3 is TGTGCCAGCAGCTTGGCCTTGACAGATCCCCAGCATTTT. As protein: CASSLALTDPQHF.